What follows are 9 T cell receptor beta chains derived from one specimen sequenced in a study of T cell repertoires in cytomegalovirus infection. TCRdb re-derived calls from the reads in MiXCR, one entry per CDR3 protein. The sample lists 450,000 to 550,000 distinct CDR3 sequences, approximately 17% occurring once. The sequencing sample was made of CD8+ T cells from PBMCs. These TCRs come from a human donor in good health (CMV status not recorded). Some clones in this sample may be carry-over from other donors' samples.

In this sample, this clonotype turned up a few times. The chain carries TRBV30 and TRBJ1-5; the D gene is possibly TRBD1 (5 bases). Germline V lookup: CDR1 GTSNPN, CDR2 SVGIG (reference sequence). V was cut by 1 base and J by 0 bases, with 10 bases left in between. The CDR3 covers 15 residues. CDR3 residues: CAWSAWGGSNQPQHF. CDR3 sequence (DNA): TGTGCCTGGAGTGCCTGGGGGGGTAGCAATCAGCCCCAGCATTTT. The variable domain in full, completed from reference TRBV30 and TRBJ1-5, reads SQTIHQWPATLVQPVGSPLSLECTVEGTSNPNLYWYRQAAGRGLQLLFYSVGIGQISSEVPQNLSASRPQDRQFILSSKKLLLSDSGFYLCAWSAWGGSNQPQHFGDGTRLSIL.

This clonotype was observed a handful of times. V gene TRBV9 combines with J gene TRBJ2-2, with D possibly being TRBD2 (5 bases). This CDR3 comprises 14 residues. Deletions cut 1 base from V and 7 bases from J, with 11 bases between. Looked up from germline, CDR1 is SGDLS and CDR2 is YYNGEE. The CDR3 DNA follows: TGTGCCAGCAGCGTAAGAGGGAGCGGCGGGGAGCTGTTTTTT. This gives the protein CASSVRGSGGELFF.

Regarding this clonotype: Being one base from a much bigger clone, this may be a read error. The rearrangement joins TRBV25-1 to TRBJ2-7, with D unresolved. The assigned J gene may be wrong: the sequence end matches TRBJ2-1 better. Germline CDR1 and CDR2: MGHDK and SYGVNS. This CDR3 contains 14 residues. CDR3 protein: CASSISRYGYEQFF. In DNA, the CDR3 is TGTGCCAGCAGTATCAGTAGATACGGCTACGAGCAGTTCTTC.

This clonotype was picked up a small number of times. This chain uses TRBV19 with TRBJ1-1; the D gene is possibly TRBD1 (6 bases). CDR3 length: 17 residues. Trimming stripped 2 bases from V and 5 bases from J, with 21 bases between. CDR1 is LNHDA and CDR2 is SQIVND in the germline V gene (reference sequence). The CDR3 spells CASSINRAKAWRTEAFF. The CDR3 DNA follows: TGTGCCAGTAGTATAAACAGGGCTAAGGCTTGGAGGACTGAAGCTTTCTTT.

The chain joins TRBV27 to TRBJ1-4; the D is unclear. Looked up from germline, CDR1 is MNHEY and CDR2 is SMNVEV (reference sequence). V gave up 5 bases and J gave up 0 bases, with 10 bases separating them. This CDR3 is built from 15 residues. The CDR3 DNA reads as TGTGCCAGCAGTCCGCGGATCGCAACTAATGAAAAACTGTTTTTT. It codes for CASSPRIATNEKLFF.

The J gene is TRBJ2-7, the V gene TRBV5-1; D is uncertain. This CDR3 is built from 13 residues. V lost 0 bases and J 4 bases, leaving 8 bases between the germline ends. Germline V lookup: CDR1 SGHRS, CDR2 YFSETQ. This CDR3 is CASSLVLEYEQYF. The CDR3 DNA follows: TGCGCCAGCAGCTTGGTCCTAGAATACGAGCAGTACTTC.

This clonotype occurred a few times. This chain joins TRBV19 and TRBJ1-2; tentative D call: TRBD1 (6 bases). Germline V gives CDR1 LNHDA, CDR2 SQIVND (reference sequence). The CDR3 is 14 amino acids. V was clipped by 7 bases and J by 0 bases, with 12 bases between them. The CDR3 is CASTGHRTNYGYTF. The CDR3 DNA reads as TGTGCCAGTACGGGACACCGGACTAACTATGGCTACACCTTC.

This clonotype was detected many times. V is TRBV7-3 and J is TRBJ2-1; D may be TRBD2 (5 bases). Germline assignment: CDR1 SGHTA and CDR2 FQGTGA. Trimming took off 4 bases at V and 8 bases at J, with 18 bases between the two ends. CDR3 size: 15 residues. The CDR3 coding sequence is TGTGCCAGCAGCTCCTCTGGGCGGGCGCCCCATGAGCAGTTCTTC. This translates into CASSSSGRAPHEQFF.

There are many counts of this clonotype. The chain recombines TRBV5-4 with TRBJ2-1; D perhaps matches TRBD1 (5 bases). CDR3 size: 14 residues. Trimming left V 0 bases short and J 6 bases short, with 10 bases between. Germline loops: CDR1 SGHNT, CDR2 YYREEE (reference sequence). The CDR3 DNA reads TGTGCCAGCAGCTTGGGCGACAGAGTCAATGAGCAGTTCTTC. Protein product: CASSLGDRVNEQFF.